This TCR beta chain appears in the sequencing data of a study of identical twins. Points from the study as a whole: Within monozygotic twins, out-of-frame TCR alpha sharing was underestimated by the models.

The CDR3 is 15 amino acids. CDR1 is MGHDK and CDR2 is SYGVNS in the germline V gene. V was cut by 0 bases and J by 8 bases, with 13 bases left in between. MiXCR, applied by TCRdb to the 5' RACE reads, yields one record per CDR3 protein. Of some 710,000 distinct CDR3 sequences listed, less than 7% were seen once; the top ten hold about 1.8%. At least ten counts were recorded for this clonotype. What it binds is not known. The receptor was derived from a man between 18 and 35 years old in good health. The sample comprised naive T cells sorted from blood. The chain employs TRBV25-1 and TRBJ1-4, with D possibly TRBD1 on 5 matching bases. CDR3 DNA: TGTGCCAGCAGTGAATATGCAGGGCGAAGGGAAAAACTGTTTTTT. Amino acids: CASSEYAGRREKLFF.